In this sample, the clone carrying this T cell receptor beta chain turned up many times. There were no patients who had received any treatment before thyroid surgery. The sample comes from a study of metastatic and nonmetastatic thyroid tumors. TCRdb reanalyzed the PCR reads with MiXCR. The data show about 64,000 clones, under 20% seen once. Germline V gene sequence: CDR1 SGHRS, CDR2 YFSETQ. The CDR3 contains 14 residues. V dropped 4 bases and J dropped 0; count of bases not matched to a gene: 3. The sequence derives from a male donor with papillary thyroid cancer or a benign thyroid nodule (not recorded which). Some clones in this sample may be carry-over from other donors' samples. The chain uses TRBV5-1 and TRBJ2-7, with 8 bases fitting TRBD2. The sequencing input was blood. The CDR3 here is CASSGAGGSYEQYF. The CDR3 DNA reads as TGCGCCAGCAGCGGGGCGGGGGGCTCCTACGAGCAGTACTTC.